The text below deals with one T cell receptor (beta chain). This specimen belongs to a study of blood T cell repertoires in COVID-19. Study context: Samples of COVID-19 (acute and convalescent) were obtained from the United States, Italy and Spain. Sample material is recorded as cDNA or gDNA derived from T cells, B-cell-depleted T cells, or PBMCs.

The CDR3 has 18 amino acids. CDR1 is SGHTA, CDR2 FQGTGA, per germline. V was pared by 1 base and J by 9 bases, with 18 bases of the junction left unmatched. Original analysis: Scientists estimated how many nucleated cells there were by amplifying reference gene primers. The assay was immunoSEQ multiplex PCR, and TCRdb's table has in-frame clones only and misses some. That table is the source of V, J and clone size, and D and trimming were worked out from the DNA. The sample yields over 25,000 clones, around nine tenths seen once. The chain couples TRBV7-3 to TRBJ2-1; TRBD1 matches at 7 bases. The sequence derives from a man in his 70s with active or convalescent COVID-19. The sample consisted of peripheral blood. The CDR3 bases are TGTGCCAGCAGCTTAAATATTCGGTCGGAGTCGTGGGACAGTGAGCAGTTCTTC. Protein sequence: CASSLNIRSESWDSEQFF.